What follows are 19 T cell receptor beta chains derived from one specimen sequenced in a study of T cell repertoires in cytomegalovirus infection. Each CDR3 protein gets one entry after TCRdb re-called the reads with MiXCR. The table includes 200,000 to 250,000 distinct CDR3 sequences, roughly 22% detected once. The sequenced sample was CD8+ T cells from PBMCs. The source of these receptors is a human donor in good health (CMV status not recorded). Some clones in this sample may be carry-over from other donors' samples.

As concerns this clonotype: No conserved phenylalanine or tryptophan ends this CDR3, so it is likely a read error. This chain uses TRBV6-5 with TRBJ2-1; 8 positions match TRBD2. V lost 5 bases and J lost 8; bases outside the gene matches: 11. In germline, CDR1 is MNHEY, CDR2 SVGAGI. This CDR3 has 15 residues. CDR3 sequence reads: CASSDLAGGDHEQFS. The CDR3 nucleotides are TGTGCCAGCAGTGACCTAGCGGGTGGTGATCATGAGCAGTTCTCC.

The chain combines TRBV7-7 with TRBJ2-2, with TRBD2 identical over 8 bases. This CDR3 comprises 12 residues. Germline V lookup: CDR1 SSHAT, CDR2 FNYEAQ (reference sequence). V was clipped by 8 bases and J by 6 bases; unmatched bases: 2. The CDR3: CASERGPGELFF. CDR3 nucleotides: TGTGCCAGCGAGCGGGGGCCCGGGGAGCTGTTTTTT.

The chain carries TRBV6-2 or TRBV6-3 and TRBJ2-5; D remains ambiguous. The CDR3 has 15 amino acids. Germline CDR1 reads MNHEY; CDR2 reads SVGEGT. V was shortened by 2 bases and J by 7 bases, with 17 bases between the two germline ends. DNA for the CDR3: TGTGCCAGCAGTTACCCGGACGGCGGCGTATTGACCCAGTACTTC. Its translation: CASSYPDGGVLTQYF.

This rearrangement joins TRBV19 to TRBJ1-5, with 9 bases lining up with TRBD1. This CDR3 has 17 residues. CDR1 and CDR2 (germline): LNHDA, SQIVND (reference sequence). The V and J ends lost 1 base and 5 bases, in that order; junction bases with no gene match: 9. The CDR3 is CASSIVLTGGSDQPQHF. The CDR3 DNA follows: TGTGCCAGTAGTATAGTTCTGACAGGGGGAAGTGATCAGCCCCAGCATTTT.

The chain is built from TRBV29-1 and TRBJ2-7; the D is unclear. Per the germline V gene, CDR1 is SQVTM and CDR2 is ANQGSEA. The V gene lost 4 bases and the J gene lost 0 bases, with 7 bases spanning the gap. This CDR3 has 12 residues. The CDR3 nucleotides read TGCAGCGTTGCACACCCCTCCTACGAGCAGTACTTC. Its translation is CSVAHPSYEQYF.

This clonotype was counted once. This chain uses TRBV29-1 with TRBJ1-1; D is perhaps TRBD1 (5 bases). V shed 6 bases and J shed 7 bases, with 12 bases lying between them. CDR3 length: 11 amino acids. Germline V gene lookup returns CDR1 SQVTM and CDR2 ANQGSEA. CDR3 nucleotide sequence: TGCAGCGTCAAGACAGTATTTGAAGCTTTCTTT. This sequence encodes CSVKTVFEAFF.

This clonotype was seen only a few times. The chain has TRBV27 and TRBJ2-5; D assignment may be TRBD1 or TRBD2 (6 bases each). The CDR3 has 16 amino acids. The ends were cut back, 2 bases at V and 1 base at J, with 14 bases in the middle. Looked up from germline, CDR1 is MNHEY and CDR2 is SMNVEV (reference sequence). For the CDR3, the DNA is TGTGCCAGCAGTTTAACCGGGGGCCTCCCCCAAGAGACCCAGTACTTC. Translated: CASSLTGGLPQETQYF.

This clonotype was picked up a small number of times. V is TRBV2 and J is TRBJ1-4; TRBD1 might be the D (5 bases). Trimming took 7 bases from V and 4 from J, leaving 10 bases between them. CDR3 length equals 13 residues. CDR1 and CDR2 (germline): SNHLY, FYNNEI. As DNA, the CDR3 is TGTGCCAGCAACCGGGACTTTAATGAAAAACTGTTTTTT. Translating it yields CASNRDFNEKLFF.

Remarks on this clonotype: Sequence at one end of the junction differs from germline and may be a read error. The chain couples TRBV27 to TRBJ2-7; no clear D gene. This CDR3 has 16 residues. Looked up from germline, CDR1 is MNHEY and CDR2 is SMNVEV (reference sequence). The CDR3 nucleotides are TGTGCCAGCAGTCTATCGTTGGGCTACGCCACCTACGAGCAGTACTTC. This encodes CASSLSLGYATYEQYF.

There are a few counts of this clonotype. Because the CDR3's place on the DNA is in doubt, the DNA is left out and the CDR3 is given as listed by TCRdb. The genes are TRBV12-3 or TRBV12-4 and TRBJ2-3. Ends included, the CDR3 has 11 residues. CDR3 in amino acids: CASSSSDTQYF.

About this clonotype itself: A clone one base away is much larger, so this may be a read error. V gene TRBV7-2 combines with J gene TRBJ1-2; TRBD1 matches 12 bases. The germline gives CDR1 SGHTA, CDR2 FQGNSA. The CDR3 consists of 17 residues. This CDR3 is CANSSRRGQGAINGYTF. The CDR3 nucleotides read TGTGCCAACAGCTCCCGGAGGGGACAGGGGGCGATCAACGGCTACACCTTC. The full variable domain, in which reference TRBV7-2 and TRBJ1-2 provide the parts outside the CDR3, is GAGVSQSPSNKVTEKGKDVELRCDPISGHTALYWYRQSLGQGLEFLIYFQGNSAPDKSGLPSDRFSAERTGGSVSTLTIQRTQQEDSAVYLCANSSRRGQGAINGYTFGSGTRLTVV.

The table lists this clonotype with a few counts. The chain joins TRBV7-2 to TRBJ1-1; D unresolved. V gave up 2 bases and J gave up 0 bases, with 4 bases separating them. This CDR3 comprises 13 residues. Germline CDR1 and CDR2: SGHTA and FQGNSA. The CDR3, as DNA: TGTGCCAGCAGCTTACATATGAACACTGAAGCTTTCTTT. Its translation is CASSLHMNTEAFF. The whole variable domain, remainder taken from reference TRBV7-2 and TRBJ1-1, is GAGVSQSPSNKVTEKGKDVELRCDPISGHTALYWYRQSLGQGLEFLIYFQGNSAPDKSGLPSDRFSAERTGGSVSTLTIQRTQQEDSAVYLCASSLHMNTEAFFGQGTRLTVV.

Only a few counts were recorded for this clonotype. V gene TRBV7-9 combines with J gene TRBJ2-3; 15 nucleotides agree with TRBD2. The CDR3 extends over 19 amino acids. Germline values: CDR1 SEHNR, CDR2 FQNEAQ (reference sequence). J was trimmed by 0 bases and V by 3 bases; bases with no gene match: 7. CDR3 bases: TGTGCCAGCAGCTTCCCCGGGACTAGCGGGGGGTCCAGCACAGATACGCAGTATTTT. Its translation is CASSFPGTSGGSSTDTQYF. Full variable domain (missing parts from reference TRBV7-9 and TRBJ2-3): DTGVSQNPRHKITKRGQNVTFRCDPISEHNRLYWYRQTLGQGPEFLTYFQNEAQLEKSRLLSDRFSAERPKGSFSTLEIQRTEQGDSAMYLCASSFPGTSGGSSTDTQYFGPGTRLTVL.

CDR3 nucleotides: TGCAGTGCTAGAGACCGGGGAGTCTACAATGAGCAGTTCTTC. Translating it yields CSARDRGVYNEQFF. The gene calls are TRBV20-1 and TRBJ2-1, with a possible D match to TRBD2 (5 bases). V lost 0 bases and J lost 3, with 9 bases in between. Germline values: CDR1 DFQATT, CDR2 SNEGSKA (reference sequence). This CDR3 region has 14 residues.

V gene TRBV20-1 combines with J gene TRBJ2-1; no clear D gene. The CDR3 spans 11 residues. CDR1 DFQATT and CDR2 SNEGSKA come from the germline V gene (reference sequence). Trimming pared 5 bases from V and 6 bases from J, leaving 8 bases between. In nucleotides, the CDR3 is TGCAGTGCTCCCCAGTTCAATGAGCAGTTCTTC. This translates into CSAPQFNEQFF.

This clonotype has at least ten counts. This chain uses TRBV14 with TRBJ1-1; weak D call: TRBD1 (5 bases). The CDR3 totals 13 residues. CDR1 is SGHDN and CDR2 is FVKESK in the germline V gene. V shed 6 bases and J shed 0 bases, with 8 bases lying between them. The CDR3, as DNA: TGTGCCAGCAGGGGGGACCTGAACACTGAAGCTTTCTTT. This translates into CASRGDLNTEAFF. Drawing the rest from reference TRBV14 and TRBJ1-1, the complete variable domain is EAGVTQFPSHSVIEKGQTVTLRCDPISGHDNLYWYRRVMGKEIKFLLHFVKESKQDESGMPNNRFLAERTGGTYSTLKVQPAELEDSGVYFCASRGDLNTEAFFGQGTRLTVV.

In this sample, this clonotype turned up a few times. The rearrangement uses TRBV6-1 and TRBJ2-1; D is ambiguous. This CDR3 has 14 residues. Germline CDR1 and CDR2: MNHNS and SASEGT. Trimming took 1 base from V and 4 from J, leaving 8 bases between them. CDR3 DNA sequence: TGTGCCAGCAGTGAAGTGGGCGGTTACAATGAGCAGTTCTTC. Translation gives CASSEVGGYNEQFF.

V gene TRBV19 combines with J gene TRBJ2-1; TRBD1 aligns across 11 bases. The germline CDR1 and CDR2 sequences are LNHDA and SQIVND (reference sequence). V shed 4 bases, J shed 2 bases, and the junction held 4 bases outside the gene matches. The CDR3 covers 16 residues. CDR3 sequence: CASSTEDRGPYNEQFF. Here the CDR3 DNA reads TGTGCCAGTAGTACCGAGGACAGGGGGCCCTACAATGAGCAGTTCTTC.

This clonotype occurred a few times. The CDR3 DNA reads as TGTGCCAGCAGCTTAGGTGTGCAGGGTAGCTACGAGCAGTACTTC. Translated, it gives CASSLGVQGSYEQYF. This sequence joins TRBV11-2 and TRBJ2-7; a weak D match, TRBD1 (5 bases). V was pared by 1 base and J by 3 bases, with 13 bases between. The germline V gene has CDR1 SGHAT and CDR2 FQNNGV. The length of the CDR3 is 15 residues.